This TCR beta chain was captured in a study of blood T cell repertoires in COVID-19. Study-wide context: Both acute and convalescent COVID-19 samples were obtained from the United States, Italy and Spain.

Germline CDR1 and CDR2: SGHTA and FQGNSA. The CDR3 sequence is 15 residues long. The ends lost 1 base at V and 8 bases at J; junction bases unmatched: 8. Per the study methods: For nucleated cells, counts were estimated from reference gene primer amplification. Repertoires were generated with immunoSEQ multiplex PCR, while TCRdb's copy carries only in-frame clones and drops some. V and J calls and clone size are those listed in that table; D and trimming were worked out from the DNA. The sample shows approximately 190,000 clones, 80% to 85% of them seen only once. The source of this sequence is a woman aged 40-49 years with acute or convalescent COVID-19. The sample was peripheral blood. The chain is built from TRBV7-2 and TRBJ1-2; 9 bases fit TRBD1. CDR3 in amino acids: CASSLGPGQGGGYTF. In DNA form, the CDR3 reads TGTGCCAGCAGCTTAGGCCCGGGACAGGGAGGAGGCTACACCTTC.